This T cell receptor beta chain stems from a study of T-cell reconstitution after alpha-beta-depleted transplantation in children. Construction of the TCRbeta library involved unique molecular identifiers. TCRdb fed the PCR reads into MiXCR, producing one record per CDR3 protein. The sample holds about 580,000 distinct CDR3 sequences, 23% seen once. On this clonotype itself: Its antigen is as yet unknown.

Broader study findings: At around two months after transplant, the alpha-beta T cells were reportedly derived from several hundred expanded clones that came from non-depleted graft cells. T-cell numbers and diversity, one year after transplant, stemmed largely from T cells that were newly produced. Some patients' high day-60 TCRbeta diversity was attributed to recipient cells surviving conditioning.

Deletions cut 2 bases from V and 6 bases from J, with 8 bases between. The CDR3 totals 13 residues. The germline V gene has CDR1 MNHNY and CDR2 SVGAGI (reference sequence). The clonotype originates from a boy under two years old who had a stem cell transplant for acute myeloid leukemia, so the T cells may come from the graft donor. Here the sequenced sample was PBMCs, mostly from graft donor cells, taken 360 days after TCRalphabeta/CD19-depleted stem cell transplant. The V and J genes are TRBV6-6 and TRBJ1-5; the D is unclear. CDR3 DNA: TGTGCCAGCAGTTACGGAAGCCGTCAGCCCCAGCATTTT. It translates to CASSYGSRQPQHF.